These 29 T cell receptor beta chains were all obtained from the same sample, sequenced in a study of T cell repertoires in cytomegalovirus infection. Their antigen targets remain unknown. TCRdb itself ran the reads through MiXCR, one entry per CDR3 protein. The top ten hold roughly 12% of the sample, which has approximately 910,000 distinct CDR3 sequences, roughly 30% seen once. Specimen: cultured CD8+ T cells from PBMCs, collected from culture after CMV antigen stimulation. The receptors derive from a human donor in good health (CMV status not recorded). Some clones in this sample may be carry-over from other donors' samples.

The chain recombines TRBV20-1 with TRBJ2-7; D unclear. Germline V CDR1 and CDR2: DFQATT, SNEGSKA (reference sequence). Trimming pared 1 base from V and 3 bases from J, leaving 10 bases between. The CDR3 is made up of 13 amino acids. The CDR3 DNA follows: TGCAGTGCTAGAGGCCCGGATGGCTACGAGCAGTACTTC. It codes for CSARGPDGYEQYF.

Of note for this clonotype: This likely came from a read error, as a far larger clone is one base away. V usage is TRBV12-3 or TRBV12-4 and J usage is TRBJ2-3; D is ambiguous. The CDR3 is 13 residues long. The chain's CDR3 is CAGSLLGTDTQYF. DNA of the CDR3: TGTGCCGGCAGTTTACTGGGCACAGATACGCAGTATTTT.

In this sample, this clonotype turned up once. CDR3 region: CANTRPWSGTEAFF. The CDR3 nucleotides are TGTGCCAACACCCGACCGTGGAGTGGCACTGAAGCTTTCTTT. V and J are TRBV28 and TRBJ1-1; D is unclear. V lost 10 bases to trimming and J lost 4 bases, with 19 bases between them. The germline V gene has CDR1 MDHEN and CDR2 SYDVKM. This CDR3 contains 14 residues.

There are many counts of this clonotype. This rearrangement joins TRBV7-2 to TRBJ2-3; no clear D. The germline gives CDR1 SGHTA, CDR2 FQGNSA. The CDR3 runs 15 residues. Deletions cut 4 bases from V and 4 bases from J, with 15 bases between. For the CDR3, the DNA is TGTGCCAGCAGCTCCCGACGACGGCCGGCAGATACGCAGTATTTT. It is translated as CASSSRRRPADTQYF.

This clonotype was seen only a few times. V is TRBV12-3 or TRBV12-4 and J is TRBJ1-5; D remains unclear. There are 16 residues in the CDR3. The V end was cut by 7 bases, the J end by 0 bases, with 16 bases between. CDR3 in DNA: TGTGCCAGCACCATATCCTCTTTCAATAGCAATCAGCCCCAGCATTTT. Its protein product is CASTISSFNSNQPQHF.

The chain carries TRBV6-2 or TRBV6-3 and TRBJ1-5, with a weak D call TRBD1 (5 bases). V was pared by 5 bases and J by 4 bases, with 12 bases between. CDR3 size: 14 residues. From germline, CDR1 is MNHEY and CDR2 SVGEGT. The DNA for the CDR3 is TGTGCCAGCAGTCGGCATGGGGGTAATCAGCCCCAGCATTTT. Its translation: CASSRHGGNQPQHF.

J is TRBJ1-5 and V is TRBV7-9; D not certain. Germline V gives CDR1 SEHNR, CDR2 FQNEAQ (reference sequence). CDR3 length: 13 amino acids. The V end was cut by 2 bases, the J end by 7 bases, with 9 bases between. The chain's CDR3 is CASSLRENQPQHF. CDR3 sequence (DNA): TGTGCCAGCAGCTTAAGGGAGAACCAGCCCCAGCATTTT.

This clonotype was counted a few times. The rearrangement uses TRBV15 and TRBJ2-1; TRBD2 is a possible D gene (7 bases). Germline CDR1 is LNHNV and CDR2 is YYDKDF (reference sequence). The CDR3 runs to 14 residues. The V gene lost 5 bases and the J gene lost 4 bases, with 12 bases spanning the gap. The CDR3 protein is CATSGGAGYNEQFF. CDR3 bases: TGTGCCACCAGCGGGGGGGCGGGGTACAATGAGCAGTTCTTC.

This chain joins TRBV6-1 and TRBJ2-7, with 10 bases that match TRBD1. J was trimmed by 4 bases and V by 0 bases; bases with no gene match: 9. Germline CDR1 reads MNHNS; CDR2 reads SASEGT. The CDR3 is 17 residues long. CDR3 region: CASSEAADRGRRYEQYF. For the CDR3, the DNA is TGTGCCAGCAGTGAAGCGGCTGACAGGGGGCGGAGGTACGAGCAGTACTTC.

The J gene is TRBJ2-2, the V gene TRBV29-1; D call uncertain. Germline CDR1 is SQVTM and CDR2 is ANQGSEA. CDR3 size: 10 residues. Trimming shortened V by 5 bases and J by 6 bases, and 4 bases separated the two germline ends. Here the CDR3 reads CSVLAGELFF. CDR3 DNA sequence: TGCAGCGTTCTGGCCGGGGAGCTGTTTTTT.

V is TRBV29-1 and J is TRBJ2-1; D is unclear. The CDR3 covers 16 residues. Trimming left V 2 bases short and J 8 bases short, with 22 bases between. Germline CDR1 reads SQVTM; CDR2 reads ANQGSEA. CDR3 sequence reads: CSVENIGGEGRHEQFF. In DNA, the CDR3 is TGCAGCGTTGAAAATATAGGCGGAGAAGGTAGGCATGAGCAGTTCTTC.

V usage is TRBV7-8 and J usage is TRBJ2-7; D gene ambiguous. The CDR3 length is 15 residues. The V end was cut by 1 base, the J end by 2 bases, with 12 bases between. CDR1 is SGHVS and CDR2 is FQNEAQ in the germline V gene. CDR3 region: CASSLDRRRPYEQYF. In nucleotides, the CDR3 is TGTGCCAGCAGCTTAGACCGCAGGAGACCCTACGAGCAGTACTTC.

The CDR3 region is CAIRTRSGNQETQYF. The DNA of the CDR3 is TGTGCCATCAGAACGAGATCGGGGAACCAAGAGACCCAGTACTTC. The chain has TRBV10-3 and TRBJ2-5, with D maybe TRBD2 (5 bases). The CDR3 runs to 15 residues. Trimming cost V 6 bases and J 0 bases, with 14 bases left between them. CDR1 and CDR2 (germline): ENHRY, SYGVKD.

On this clonotype itself: This could be a read error, since a much larger clone is one nucleotide away. The V and J genes are TRBV2 and TRBJ2-7, with a weak D call TRBD1 (6 bases). This CDR3 is built from 13 residues. From germline, CDR1 is SNHLY and CDR2 FYNNEI. CDR3 sequence: CASSPLGAYEPYF. The CDR3 DNA follows: TGTGCCAGCAGTCCCCTGGGGGCCTACGAGCCGTACTTC.

This chain links TRBV7-9 with TRBJ2-1; D is perhaps TRBD2 (6 bases). Germline CDR1 SEHNR, CDR2 FQNEAQ (reference sequence). The CDR3 covers 15 residues. With 5 bases removed from V and 3 bases from J, the gap between germline ends came to 14 bases. The CDR3 sequence is CASSGSGTVYNEQFF. In DNA form, the CDR3 reads TGTGCCAGCAGCGGATCCGGGACTGTCTACAATGAGCAGTTCTTC.

The chain recombines TRBV9 with TRBJ2-3; D is unclear. The CDR3 totals 15 residues. Trimming removed 0 bases from V and 6 bases from J, with 14 bases in between. Germline CDR1 reads SGDLS; CDR2 reads YYNGEE. CDR3 bases: TGTGCCAGCAGCGTAGTGACCGGACCCTGGGATACGCAGTATTTT. Its translation is CASSVVTGPWDTQYF.

The chain recombines TRBV19 with TRBJ2-5, with D perhaps TRBD1 or TRBD2 (5 bases each). Germline CDR1 LNHDA, CDR2 SQIVND (reference sequence). This CDR3 has 16 amino acids. Trimming took off 4 bases at V and 2 bases at J, with 17 bases between the two ends. CDR3 region: CASSTGTVMSQETQYF. CDR3 sequence (DNA): TGTGCCAGTAGTACCGGGACGGTGATGAGTCAAGAGACCCAGTACTTC. The full variable domain, with the rest looked up from reference TRBV19 and TRBJ2-5, is DGGITQSPKYLFRKEGQNVTLSCEQNLNHDAMYWYRQDPGQGLRLIYYSQIVNDFQKGDIAEGYSVSREKKESFPLTVTSAQKNPTAFYLCASSTGTVMSQETQYFGPGTRLLVL.

This clonotype occurred a few times. This chain's CDR3 is CASSTTGIKGEQYV. The CDR3 nucleotides read TGTGCCAGCAGTACCACCGGGATTAAGGGGGAGCAGTACGTC. The rearrangement uses TRBV6-1 and TRBJ2-7; the D call may be TRBD1 or TRBD2 (5 bases each). Germline loops: CDR1 MNHNS, CDR2 SASEGT. The CDR3 is made up of 14 amino acids. V was trimmed by 5 bases and J by 7 bases, leaving 18 bases between them.

Ten or more counts support this clonotype. The chain links TRBV7-2 to TRBJ2-1, with D possibly TRBD1 on 6 matching bases. There are 14 residues in the CDR3. The ends were cut back, 3 bases at V and 3 bases at J, with 9 bases in the middle. Germline values: CDR1 SGHTA, CDR2 FQGNSA. CDR3 in DNA: TGTGCCAGCAGCTTTGAGGACAGCTACAATGAGCAGTTCTTC. Translated, it gives CASSFEDSYNEQFF.

This chain links TRBV7-9 with TRBJ2-1; TRBD1 agrees at 7 bases. The germline CDR1 and CDR2 sequences are SEHNR and FQNEAQ (reference sequence). Unmatched junction bases numbered 11, after V lost 5 bases and J lost 16 bases. This CDR3 has 12 residues. The CDR3, as DNA: TGTGCCAGCAGCCAGAGGACAGGCCAGGAATTCTTC. Translation: CASSQRTGQEFF.

This clonotype came up a few times. V gene TRBV7-2 combines with J gene TRBJ1-6; maybe TRBD1 (6 bases). The V gene lost 8 bases and the J gene lost 7 bases, with 12 bases spanning the gap. Germline values: CDR1 SGHTA, CDR2 FQGNSA. This CDR3 spans 13 amino acids. The CDR3 sequence: CASHTGNNSPLHF. Here the CDR3 DNA reads TGTGCCAGCCACACAGGGAACAATTCACCCCTCCACTTT.

This clonotype has a handful of counts. The rearrangement joins TRBV6-6 to TRBJ2-2; 9 bases line up with TRBD1. The CDR3 length is 15 residues. Germline V gene sequence: CDR1 MNHNY, CDR2 SVGAGI (reference sequence). The J segment lost 4 bases and the V segment lost 7 bases, leaving 7 bases of the junction unmatched. CDR3 coding DNA: TGTGCCAGCAACCCGACAGGGGGTGGCACCGGGGAGCTGTTTTTT. It specifies CASNPTGGGTGELFF.

The rearrangement uses TRBV19 and TRBJ1-2; D possibly corresponds to TRBD1 (5 bases). Germline CDR1 and CDR2: LNHDA and SQIVND (reference sequence). V lost 5 bases and J lost 2, with 21 bases in between. CDR3 length equals 17 residues. This CDR3 is CASSPSPWDRVNYGYTF. Written as DNA, the CDR3 is TGTGCCAGTAGTCCCTCCCCATGGGACCGAGTAAACTATGGCTACACCTTC.

This clonotype was found many times. Here the CDR3 reads CASSLALDRARTGELFF. CDR3 in DNA: TGTGCCAGCAGCTTGGCCCTTGACAGGGCAAGGACCGGGGAGCTGTTTTTT. V gene TRBV7-8 combines with J gene TRBJ2-2, with 7 nucleotides matching TRBD1. The CDR3 is made up of 17 amino acids. Per germline, CDR1 SGHVS and CDR2 FQNEAQ. J lost 5 bases, V lost 3 bases, and 12 bases had no gene match.

The rearrangement joins TRBV6-5 to TRBJ2-1, with D tentatively TRBD1 (6 bases). Germline V gives CDR1 MNHEY, CDR2 SVGAGI. V was pared by 4 bases and J by 9 bases, with 13 bases between. This CDR3 has 13 amino acids. The CDR3 spells CASSSGTQLEQFF. CDR3 DNA sequence: TGTGCCAGCAGTTCCGGGACACAACTTGAGCAGTTCTTC.

The rearrangement links TRBV12-3 or TRBV12-4 to TRBJ1-4, with 7 positions matching TRBD1. Unmatched junction bases numbered 8, after V lost 6 bases and J lost 4 bases. The CDR3 totals 15 residues. The DNA for the CDR3 is TGTGCCAGCAGGGAACGGGACAGAATTAATGAAAAACTGTTTTTT. Translating gives CASRERDRINEKLFF.

There are many counts of this clonotype. This chain uses TRBV18 with TRBJ2-5; TRBD1 is a possible D gene (5 bases). The germline CDR1 and CDR2 sequences are KGHSH and LQKENI. Trimming left V 3 bases short and J 5 bases short, with 13 bases between. There are 14 residues in the CDR3. The CDR3 reads CASSPQGSLETQYF. The CDR3 nucleotides read TGTGCCAGCTCACCCCAGGGATCCCTGGAGACCCAGTACTTC.

This clonotype showed up just a few times. This chain uses TRBV2 with TRBJ2-1; 8 nucleotides agree with TRBD1. Trimming took 8 bases from V and 8 from J; bases not matched to a gene: 14. Per the germline V gene, CDR1 is SNHLY and CDR2 is FYNNEI. CDR3 length equals 15 residues. DNA of the CDR3: TGTGCCAGCCCCAGGGGGCCGTTTCCCCCCCATGAGCAGTTCTTC. Its translation is CASPRGPFPPHEQFF.

This chain links TRBV5-1 with TRBJ1-3; TRBD1 might be the D (5 bases). The V gene lost 3 bases and the J gene lost 0 bases, with 10 bases spanning the gap. The germline gives CDR1 SGHRS, CDR2 YFSETQ. The CDR3 extends over 15 amino acids. The CDR3 nucleotides read TGCGCCAGCAGCTGGGACTTAAGCTCTGGAAACACCATATATTTT. Translation: CASSWDLSSGNTIYF.